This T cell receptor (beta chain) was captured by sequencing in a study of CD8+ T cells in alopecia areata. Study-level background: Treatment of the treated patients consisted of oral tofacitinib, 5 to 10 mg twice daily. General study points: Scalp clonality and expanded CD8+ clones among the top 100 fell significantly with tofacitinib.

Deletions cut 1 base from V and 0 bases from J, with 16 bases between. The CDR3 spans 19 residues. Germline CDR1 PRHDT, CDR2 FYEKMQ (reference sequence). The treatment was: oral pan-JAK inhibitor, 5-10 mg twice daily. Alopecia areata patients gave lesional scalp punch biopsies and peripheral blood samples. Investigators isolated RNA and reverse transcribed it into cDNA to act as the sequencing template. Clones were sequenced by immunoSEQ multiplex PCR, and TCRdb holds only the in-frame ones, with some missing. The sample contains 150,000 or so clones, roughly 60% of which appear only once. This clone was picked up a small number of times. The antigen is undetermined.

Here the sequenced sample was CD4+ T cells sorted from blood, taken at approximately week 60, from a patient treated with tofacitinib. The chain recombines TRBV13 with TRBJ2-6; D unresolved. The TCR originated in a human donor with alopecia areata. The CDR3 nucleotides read TGTGCCAGCAGCTTAGATCGCTTTAGGGCCCGCTCTGGGGCCAACGTCCTGACTTTC. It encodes CASSLDRFRARSGANVLTF.